The clone carrying this TCR beta chain was detected a few times. Germline CDR1 reads SGHRS; CDR2 reads YFSETQ. The CDR3 consists of 18 residues. The V gene lost 1 base and the J gene lost 8 bases, with 22 bases spanning the gap. The entry originates in a study of T-cell reconstitution after alpha-beta-depleted transplantation in children. Unique molecular identifiers were incorporated during preparation of the TCRbeta library. TCRdb reprocessed the PCR reads with MiXCR, giving one entry per CDR3 protein. The sample records fewer than 700,000 distinct CDR3 sequences, over 10% being singletons. The sequencing used PBMCs, mostly from graft donor cells, collected 360 days after TCRalphabeta/CD19-depleted stem cell transplant. The chain employs TRBV5-1 and TRBJ1-6; unclear D gene. The receptor was derived from a male patient between 10 and 17 years old who had a stem cell transplant for acute myeloid leukemia, so the T cells may come from the graft donor. The DNA for the CDR3 is TGCGCCAGCAGCTTGAGATCCCCGGGCTCCGGCGTCGATTCACCCCTCCACTTT. Protein sequence: CASSLRSPGSGVDSPLHF.